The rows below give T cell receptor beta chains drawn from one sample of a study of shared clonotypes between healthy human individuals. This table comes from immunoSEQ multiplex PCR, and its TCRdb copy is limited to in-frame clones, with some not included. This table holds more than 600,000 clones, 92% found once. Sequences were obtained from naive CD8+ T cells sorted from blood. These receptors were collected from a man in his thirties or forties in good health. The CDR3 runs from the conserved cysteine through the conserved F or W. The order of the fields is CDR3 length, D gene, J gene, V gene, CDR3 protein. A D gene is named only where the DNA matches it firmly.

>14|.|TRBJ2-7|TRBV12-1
CASSLRRGINEQYF
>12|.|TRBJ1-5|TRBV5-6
CASSLDNQPQHF
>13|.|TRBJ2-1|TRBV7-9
CASSFYQTNEQFF
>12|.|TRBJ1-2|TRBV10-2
CASREFGYGYTF
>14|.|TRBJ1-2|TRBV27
CASSPGGGSRGYTF
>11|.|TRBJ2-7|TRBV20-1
CSAPDSYEQYF
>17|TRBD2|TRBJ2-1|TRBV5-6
CASSLSVLAEIGNEQFF
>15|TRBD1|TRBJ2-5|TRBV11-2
CASSSLTGGQETQYF
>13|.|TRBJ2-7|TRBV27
CASSPFRTYEQYF
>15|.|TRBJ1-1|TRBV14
CASSRVLGGAGEAFF
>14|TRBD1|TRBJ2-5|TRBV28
CASSFIGTGRTQYF
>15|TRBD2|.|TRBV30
CAWSLGLAAQETQYF
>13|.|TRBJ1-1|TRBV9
CASSVLGNTEAFF
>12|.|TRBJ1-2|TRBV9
CASSVPGYGYTF
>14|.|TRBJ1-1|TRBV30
CAWRDSPSRSEAFF
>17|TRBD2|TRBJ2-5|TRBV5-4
CASSLNFYGRNKETQYF
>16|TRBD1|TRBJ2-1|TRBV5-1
CASSSSGTGGWNEQFF
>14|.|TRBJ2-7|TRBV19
CASSIGGTPDEQYF
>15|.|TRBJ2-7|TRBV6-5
CASSYLSDRPYEQYF
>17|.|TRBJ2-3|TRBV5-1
CASSQKGGRDMADTQYF
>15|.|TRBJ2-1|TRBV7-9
CASSLWAGEGNEQFF
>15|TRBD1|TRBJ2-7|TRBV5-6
CASRSGQGDYYEQYF
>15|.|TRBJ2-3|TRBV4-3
CASSSTGPVGDTQYF
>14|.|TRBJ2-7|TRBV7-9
CASVPLSRAYEQYF
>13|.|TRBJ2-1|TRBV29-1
CSVCPPSYNEQFF
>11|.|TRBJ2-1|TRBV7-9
CASSLMDEQFF
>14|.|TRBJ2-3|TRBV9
CASSKSGSTDTQYF
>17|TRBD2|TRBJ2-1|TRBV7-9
CASSTGTSGLGDNEQFF
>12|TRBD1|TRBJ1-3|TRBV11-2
CASSHTGTELYF
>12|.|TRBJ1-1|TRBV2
CASTNSYTEAFF
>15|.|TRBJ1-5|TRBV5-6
CASSRRFEGNQPQHF
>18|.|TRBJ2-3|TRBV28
CASSSGVIRRDNTDTQYF
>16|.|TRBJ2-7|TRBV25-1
CASSDARTAKPYEQYF
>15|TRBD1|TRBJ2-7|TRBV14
CASSPPGQWVYEQYF
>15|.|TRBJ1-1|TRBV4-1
CASSQEGVGATEAFF
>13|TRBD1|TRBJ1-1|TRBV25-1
CASSLPGGTEAFF
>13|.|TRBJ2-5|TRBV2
CASSVLGQETQYF
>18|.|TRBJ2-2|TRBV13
CASSLGLTDLYNTGELFF
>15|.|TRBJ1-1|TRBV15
CATSRDRGQNTEAFF
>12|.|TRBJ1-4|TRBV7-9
CASSSDGQKLFF
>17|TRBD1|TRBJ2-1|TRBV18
CASSPFAGQEYYNEQFF
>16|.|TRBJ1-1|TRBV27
CASSPFGRQPNTEAFF
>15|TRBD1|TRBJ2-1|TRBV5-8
CASSPYRTGRNEQFF
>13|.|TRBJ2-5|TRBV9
CASNAGLGETQYF
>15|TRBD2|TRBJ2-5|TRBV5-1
CASSLSSPSGETQYF
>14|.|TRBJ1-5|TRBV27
CASTPGWGNQPQHF